The following is a T cell receptor beta chain sequence with its context. Its antigen is undetermined. The CDR3 is 15 residues long. Trimming left V 5 bases short and J 6 bases short, with 19 bases between. CDR1 MNHNS and CDR2 SASEGT come from the germline V gene. The sample comes from a study of identical twins. Study conclusions and caveats: While abundant cord blood beta clonotypes carried fewer insertions, memory repertoires showed no such pattern.

TCRdb itself ran the 5' RACE reads through MiXCR, one entry per CDR3 protein. The sample lists some 440,000 distinct CDR3 sequences, 20% to 25% occurring once. These data were also filed under a second study, of T cells expressing NK-cell markers. As that report states: Sorted T-cell subsets CD3+CD56+NKG2C+, CD3+CD56+NKG2C- and CD3+CD56-NKG2C+ were TCR beta-sequenced. Serological testing identified most of the eight sequenced donors as HCMV-seropositive and one as seronegative.

V and J are TRBV6-1 and TRBJ1-2, with D possibly TRBD1 on 5 matching bases. The sequence came from a woman aged 18-29 years in good health. The sample was CD4+ T cells sorted from blood. Here the CDR3 reads CASSPPGRQWHGYTF. The DNA of the CDR3 is TGTGCCAGCAGTCCACCGGGGCGACAGTGGCATGGCTACACCTTC.